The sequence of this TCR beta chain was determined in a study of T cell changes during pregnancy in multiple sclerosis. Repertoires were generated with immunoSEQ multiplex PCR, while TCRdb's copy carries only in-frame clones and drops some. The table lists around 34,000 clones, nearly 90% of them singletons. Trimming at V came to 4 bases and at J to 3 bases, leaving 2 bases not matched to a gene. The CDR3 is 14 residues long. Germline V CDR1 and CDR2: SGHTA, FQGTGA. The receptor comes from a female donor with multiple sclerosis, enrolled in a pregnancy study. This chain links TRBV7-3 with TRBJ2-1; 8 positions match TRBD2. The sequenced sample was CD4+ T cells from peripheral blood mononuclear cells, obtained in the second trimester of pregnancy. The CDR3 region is CASSSSGSYNEQFF. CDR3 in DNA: TGTGCCAGCAGCTCGAGCGGGAGCTACAATGAGCAGTTCTTC.